This TCR beta chain appears in the sequencing data of a study of T cells after yellow fever vaccination. V shed 2 bases and J shed 8 bases, with 12 bases lying between them. Germline CDR1 reads DFQATT; CDR2 reads SNEGSKA (reference sequence). The CDR3 totals 13 residues. TCRdb reprocessed the 5' RACE reads via MiXCR and lists one record per CDR3 protein. The sample lists about 350,000 distinct CDR3 sequences, roughly 10% seen once, with roughly 18% in the top ten. This clonotype has a handful of counts. The receptor comes from a young man who received the YFV17D yellow fever vaccine. This specimen consisted of PBMCs, obtained on the day of the first yellow fever vaccination. The V gene is TRBV20-1, the J gene TRBJ1-4; D gene uncertain. The CDR3 loop reads CSARRERREKLFF. The CDR3 nucleotides read TGCAGTGCTAGAAGGGAGAGACGGGAAAAACTGTTTTTT.